The rows below give T cell receptor beta chains drawn from one sample of a study of blood T cell repertoires in COVID-19. Method: immunoSEQ multiplex PCR; TCRdb's copy keeps in-frame clones and lacks some. The data show about 110,000 clones, 85% to 90% seen once. What was sequenced was peripheral blood. These receptors were obtained from a woman in her 50s with acute or convalescent COVID-19. Both conserved end residues are part of each CDR3. D genes are given only for firm matches. The listing skips clone size in some rows; elsewhere it reads once, few, many or a size class.

clone_size j_call d_call v_call cdr3_nt cdr3_aa
few TRBJ1-5 - TRBV3-1/TRBV3-2 TGTGCCAGCAGCCAAGATGTAGAGGCCCAGGGGCTCATTTTT CASSQDVEAQGLIF
- TRBJ1-1 TRBD1 TRBV6-5 TGTGCCAGCAGACCACAGGGGGAGGGGATTGAAGCTTTCTTT CASRPQGEGIEAFF
- TRBJ1-1 - TRBV30 TGTGCCTCCTTGAGTATGTGGAACACTGAAGCTTTCTTT CASLSMWNTEAFF
- TRBJ2-7 TRBD1 TRBV2 TGTGCCAGCACTTCGGGACAGGGGGCGGGAGAGCAGTACTTC CASTSGQGAGEQYF
- TRBJ1-2 - TRBV7-2 TGTGCCAGCAGCCCCGGGGGGGGCGGCTATGGCTACACCTTC CASSPGGGGYGYTF
- TRBJ1-6 - TRBV19 TGTGCCAGTAGTATGGGCAGCTTCAATTCACCCCTCCACTTT CASSMGSFNSPLHF
- TRBJ2-1 TRBD2 TRBV28 TGTGCCAGCAGACTCGGACTAGCGGTCTCCTACAATGAGCAGTTCTTC CASRLGLAVSYNEQFF
- TRBJ1-3 - TRBV11-2 TGTGCCAGCAGCTCCCGGCTAGGGGGGGATGGAAACACCATATATTTT CASSSRLGGDGNTIYF
- TRBJ1-3 - TRBV30 TGTGCCTGGAGTGTAATTAAACAGGGAGGAAACACCATATATTTT CAWSVIKQGGNTIYF
- TRBJ1-2 - TRBV3-1/TRBV3-2 TGTGCCAGCAGCCCGCCCAGCCAGGCCTATGGCTACACCTTC CASSPPSQAYGYTF
- TRBJ2-2 - TRBV7-7 TGTGCTAGCAGCCCCTATATGAACACCGGGGAGCTGTTTTTT CASSPYMNTGELFF
- TRBJ2-5 TRBD1 TRBV7-8 TGTGCCAGCAGCTTAGAATTCGGACAGGGGGTCCAAGAGACCCAGTACTTC CASSLEFGQGVQETQYF
- TRBJ1-1 TRBD1 TRBV6-5 TGTGCCAGCAGCGTAGAGGGACAGGTAAACACTGAAGCTTTCTTT CASSVEGQVNTEAFF
- TRBJ1-2 TRBD1 TRBV2 TGTGCCACCTCCCGACAGGGGCAATATGGCTACACCTTC CATSRQGQYGYTF
- TRBJ2-5 - TRBV12-3/TRBV12-4 TGTGCCAGCAGTCCAGGGAGGGGGGAGACCCAGTACTTC CASSPGRGETQYF
- TRBJ1-2 - TRBV4-2 TGTGCCAGCAGCCAAGAGGTCGGAGGGGCCGGCTATGGCTACACCTTC CASSQEVGGAGYGYTF
- TRBJ2-2 - TRBV9 TGTGCCAGCAGCGCCGGCTCAGGGGGGCCGAACACCGGGGAGCTGTTTTTT CASSAGSGGPNTGELFF
- TRBJ2-3 TRBD2 TRBV27 TGTGCCAGCAGTTTTATGCGGGGGAGAGATACGCAGTATTTT CASSFMRGRDTQYF
- TRBJ1-2 - TRBV28 TGTGCCAGCAGCCAACCTATGCGGGGGAGGTATGGCTACACCTTC CASSQPMRGRYGYTF
- TRBJ1-4 TRBD1 TRBV27 TGTGCCAGCAGTCTCCGTCCCGGGACAGCAGCAACTAATGAAAAACTGTTTTTT CASSLRPGTAATNEKLFF
- TRBJ2-7 - TRBV6-6 TGTGCCAGCAGCCCCGGGTTTACCGAGCAGTACTTC CASSPGFTEQYF
few TRBJ2-7 - TRBV28 TGTGCCAGCACTCAATGGGGGGTTTTTTCGTTC CASTQWGVFSF
- TRBJ2-7 - TRBV18 TGTGCCAGCTCACCGAGGGACGAGCAGTACTTC CASSPRDEQYF
- TRBJ1-4 TRBD1 TRBV7-9 TGTGCCAGCAGCACCGGGACAGGGGTCACGGAAAAACTGTTTTTT CASSTGTGVTEKLFF